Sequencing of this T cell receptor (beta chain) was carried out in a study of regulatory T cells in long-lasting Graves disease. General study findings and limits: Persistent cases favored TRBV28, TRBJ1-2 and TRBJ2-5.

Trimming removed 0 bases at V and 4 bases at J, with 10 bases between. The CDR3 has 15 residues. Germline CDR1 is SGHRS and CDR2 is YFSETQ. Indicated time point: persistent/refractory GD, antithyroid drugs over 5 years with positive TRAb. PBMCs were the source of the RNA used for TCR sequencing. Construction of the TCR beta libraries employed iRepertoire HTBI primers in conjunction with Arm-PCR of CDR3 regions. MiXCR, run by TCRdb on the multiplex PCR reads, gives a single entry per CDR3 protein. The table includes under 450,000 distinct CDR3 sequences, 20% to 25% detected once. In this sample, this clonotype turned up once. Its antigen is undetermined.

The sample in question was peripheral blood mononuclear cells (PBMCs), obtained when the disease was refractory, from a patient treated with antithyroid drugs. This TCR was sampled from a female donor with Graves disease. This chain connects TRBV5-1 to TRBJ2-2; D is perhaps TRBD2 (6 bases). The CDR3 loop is CASSLGAGLTGELFF. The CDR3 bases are TGCGCCAGCAGCTTGGGGGCGGGACTCACCGGGGAGCTGTTTTTT.